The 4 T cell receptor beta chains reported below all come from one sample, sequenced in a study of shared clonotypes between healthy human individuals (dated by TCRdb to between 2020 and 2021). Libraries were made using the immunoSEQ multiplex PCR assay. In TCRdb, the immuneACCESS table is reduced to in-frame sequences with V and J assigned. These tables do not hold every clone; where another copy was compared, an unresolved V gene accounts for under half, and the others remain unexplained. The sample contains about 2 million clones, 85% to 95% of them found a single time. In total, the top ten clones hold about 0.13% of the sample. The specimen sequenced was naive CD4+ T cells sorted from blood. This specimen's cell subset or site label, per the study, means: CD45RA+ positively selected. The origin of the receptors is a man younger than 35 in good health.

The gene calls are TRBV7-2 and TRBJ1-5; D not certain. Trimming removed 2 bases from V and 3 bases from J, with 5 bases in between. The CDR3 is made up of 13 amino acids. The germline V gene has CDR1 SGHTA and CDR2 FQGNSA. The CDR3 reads CASSLRLNQPQHF. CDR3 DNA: TGTGCCAGCAGCTTACGCCTCAATCAGCCCCAGCATTTT.

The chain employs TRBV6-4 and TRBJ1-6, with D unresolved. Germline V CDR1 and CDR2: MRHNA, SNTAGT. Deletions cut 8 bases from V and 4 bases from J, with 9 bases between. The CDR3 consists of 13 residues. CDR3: CASRLDYNSPLHF. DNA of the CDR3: TGTGCCAGCCGATTGGATTATAATTCACCCCTCCACTTT.

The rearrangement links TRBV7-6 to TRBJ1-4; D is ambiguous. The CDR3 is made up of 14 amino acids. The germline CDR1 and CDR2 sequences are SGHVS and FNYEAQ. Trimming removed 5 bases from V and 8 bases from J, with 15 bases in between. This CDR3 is CASSPGAGREKLFF. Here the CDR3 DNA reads TGTGCCAGCAGCCCTGGTGCCGGGAGGGAAAAACTGTTTTTT.

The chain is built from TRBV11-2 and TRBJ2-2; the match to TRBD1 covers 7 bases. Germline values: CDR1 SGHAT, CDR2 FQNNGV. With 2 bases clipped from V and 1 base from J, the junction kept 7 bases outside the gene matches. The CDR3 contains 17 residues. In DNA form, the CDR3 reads TGTGCCAGCAGCTTAAGAGGGGGCGATCAGAACACCGGGGAGCTGTTTTTT. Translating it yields CASSLRGGDQNTGELFF.